This T cell receptor (beta chain) derives from a study of siplizumab effects on memory and regulatory T cells (dated by TCRdb to about 2019). A note on the overall study: The study examined how the anti-CD2 antibody siplizumab affects alloreactive T-cell subsets in allogeneic mixed lymphocyte reactions built from human PBMCs.

CDR1 is given as SGHAT and CDR2 as FQNNGV, both from the germline V gene. Spanning cysteine to phenylalanine, the CDR3 consists of 19 amino acids. Only the CDR3 region is kept as DNA, spanning 57 bases read in frame from base 1. V loses 5 bases of germline sequence and J loses 7 bases, and the interval between the two ends is 30 bases. The protocol used for the library was the immunoSEQ multiplex PCR assay. Roughly 10^5 TCR templates per sample were assayed on the deep sequencing platform. Genomic DNA extracted from sorted T cells was used for TCRbeta CDR3 sequencing. In the authors' own workflow: The R programming language was used for clonal analysis of TCRbeta CDR3 data. Unstimulated samples were compared with post-reaction CFSE-low samples to define alloreactive CD4+ and CD8+ clones. Regulatory or non-regulatory origin of alloreactive CD4+ clones was assigned by matching sequences to the sorted unstimulated Treg and non-Treg repertoires. Entries here come from immuneACCESS through TCRdb and include only in-frame sequences with V and J called. Some clones fail to appear in such tables; in the studies checked, an unresolved V gene covers under half of the shortfall, and the cause of the remainder is unknown. That table supplies the V and J calls and clone size; D and trimming were determined from the DNA. This sample gives over 85,000 clones in total; under 95% of them show up just once. The top ten hold about 6.7% of the sample.

The investigation overall reported the following: A naive or memory phenotype could not be assigned to roughly 75-95% of proliferating CD4+ or CD8+ clones. Whether proliferating Tregs from siplizumab cultures were suppressive was not functionally confirmed. Because sequences at frequencies below about 10^-5 were poorly captured, only a minor fraction of alloreactive clones could be mapped back to unstimulated subsets. Siplizumab significantly reduced the cumulative frequency of alloreactive sequences traceable to unstimulated CD4+ memory T cells. Among mappable alloreactive CD4+ clones, an average Treg-derived fraction of about 69% was observed with siplizumab, compared with about 25% in control reactions. Unstimulated naive T cells appeared more diverse than memory T cells, and naive cells seemed to contribute substantially to the alloresponse.

As regards this clone: Its antigen target is currently unknown. No base-level quality is on record; no much larger clone is a single base apart.

TCRbeta CDR3 sequencing was performed on sorted unstimulated T cells and on proliferating T cells recovered from mixed lymphocyte reactions. Fresh whole blood from nine to eleven HLA-typed healthy donors was used to isolate PBMCs. Material: CD8+ T cells sorted from blood. The chain joins TRBV11-2 to TRBJ2-1, with TRBD1 tentatively as D gene (7 bases match). The clonotype originates from a human donor in good health. The CDR3 protein is CASSEARDRWTLGGNEQFF. The sequenced DNA: TGTGCCAGCAGCGAGGCCCGGGACAGATGGACTCTCGGAGGGAATGAGCAGTTCTTC. Reference TRBV11-2 and TRBJ2-1 proteins supply the regions before and after the CDR3; the full variable domain is: EAGVAQSPRYKIIEKRQSVAFWCNPISGHATLYWYQQILGQGPKLLIQFQNNGVVDDSQLPKDRFSAERLKGVDSTLKIQPAKLEDSAVYLCASSEARDRWTLGGNEQFFGPGTRLTVL.